This T cell receptor (beta chain) appears in the sequencing data of a study of tumor-infiltrating lymphocytes in primary liver carcinoma. Study summary: The patient group consisted of men and women aged 30 to 69 years. Study-level findings and limits: Relative to tumor region pairs, the tumor-adjacent and tumor-blood pairs showed overlap that was lower.

Germline loops: CDR1 SGDLS, CDR2 YYNGEE. Trimming shortened V by 0 bases and J by 10 bases, and 8 bases separated the two germline ends. CDR3 length equals 12 residues. Starting from approximately 470 ng of total RNA, TCR beta cDNA was produced with a primer in the constant region. Employing slightly modified ARM-PCR, three nested multiplex PCR rounds were run, and these gave rise to the TCR beta libraries. The first two PCR rounds used TRBV1-TRBV30 forward primers with a C-beta reverse primer, roughly 11 cycles each. One entry per CDR3 protein, called by TCRdb with MiXCR from the multiplex PCR reads. The sample yields about 200,000 distinct CDR3 sequences, about 61% seen once. This clonotype was seen only a few times. Its antigen remains unidentified. The study extracted blood RNA from unsorted whole blood and also extracted germline DNA. Every patient had chronic HBV infection and was treatment-naive.

Specimen: peripheral blood. V usage is TRBV9 and J usage is TRBJ2-1; no definite D call. This sequence was found in a woman aged 55-75 years with primary liver carcinoma and hepatitis B virus infection. CDR3 DNA sequence: TGTGCCAGCAGCGTAGAGAGCGACGAGCAGTTCTTC. Protein: CASSVESDEQFF.